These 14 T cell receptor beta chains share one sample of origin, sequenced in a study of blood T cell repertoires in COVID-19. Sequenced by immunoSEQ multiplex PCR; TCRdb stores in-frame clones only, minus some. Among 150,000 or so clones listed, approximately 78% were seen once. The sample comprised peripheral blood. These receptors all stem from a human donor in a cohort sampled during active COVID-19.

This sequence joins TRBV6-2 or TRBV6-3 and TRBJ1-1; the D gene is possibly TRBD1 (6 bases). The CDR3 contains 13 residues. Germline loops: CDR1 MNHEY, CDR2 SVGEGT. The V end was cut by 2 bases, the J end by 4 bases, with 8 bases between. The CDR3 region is CASSYSRGTEAFF. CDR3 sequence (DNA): TGTGCCAGCAGTTACAGCAGGGGCACTGAAGCTTTCTTT.

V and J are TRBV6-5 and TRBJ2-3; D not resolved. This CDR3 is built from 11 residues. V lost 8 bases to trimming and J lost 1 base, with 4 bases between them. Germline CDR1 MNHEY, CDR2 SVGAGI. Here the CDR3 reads CASAGTDTQYF. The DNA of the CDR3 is TGTGCCAGCGCGGGCACAGATACGCAGTATTTT.

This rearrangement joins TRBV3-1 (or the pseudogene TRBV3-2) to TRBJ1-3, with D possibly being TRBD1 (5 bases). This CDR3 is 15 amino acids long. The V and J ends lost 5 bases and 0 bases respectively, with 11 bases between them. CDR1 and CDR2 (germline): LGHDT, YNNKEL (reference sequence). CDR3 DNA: TGTGCCAGCAGCTCTCGGACACCCTCTGGAAACACCATATATTTT. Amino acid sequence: CASSSRTPSGNTIYF.

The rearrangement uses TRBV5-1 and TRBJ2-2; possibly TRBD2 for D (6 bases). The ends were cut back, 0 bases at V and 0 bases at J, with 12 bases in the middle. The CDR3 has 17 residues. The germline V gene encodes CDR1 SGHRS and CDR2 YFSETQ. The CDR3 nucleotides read TGCGCCAGCAGCTTGGCCGGAGGGACGGCGAACACCGGGGAGCTGTTTTTT. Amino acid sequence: CASSLAGGTANTGELFF.

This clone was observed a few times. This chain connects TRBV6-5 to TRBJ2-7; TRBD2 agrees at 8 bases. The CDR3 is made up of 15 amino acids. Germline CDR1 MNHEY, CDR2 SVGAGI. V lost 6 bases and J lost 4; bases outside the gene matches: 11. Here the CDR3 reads CASRYYPAGEYEQYF. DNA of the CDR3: TGTGCCAGCAGGTATTATCCAGCGGGAGAGTACGAGCAGTACTTC.

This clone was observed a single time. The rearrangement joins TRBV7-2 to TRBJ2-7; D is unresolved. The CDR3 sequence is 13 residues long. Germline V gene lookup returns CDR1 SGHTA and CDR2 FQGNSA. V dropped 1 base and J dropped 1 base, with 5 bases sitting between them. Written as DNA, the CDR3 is TGTGCCAGCAGCTTAGGCGTTTCCTACGAGCAGTACTTC. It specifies CASSLGVSYEQYF. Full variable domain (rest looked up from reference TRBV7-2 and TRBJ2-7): GAGVSQSPSNKVTEKGKDVELRCDPISGHTALYWYRQSLGQGLEFLIYFQGNSAPDKSGLPSDRFSAERTGGSVSTLTIQRTQQEDSAVYLCASSLGVSYEQYFGPGTRLTVT.

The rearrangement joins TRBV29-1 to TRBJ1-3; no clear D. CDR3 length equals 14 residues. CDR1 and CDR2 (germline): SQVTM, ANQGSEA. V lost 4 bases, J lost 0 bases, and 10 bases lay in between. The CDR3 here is CSVVGLSSGNTIYF. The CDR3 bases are TGCAGCGTTGTTGGACTGTCCTCTGGAAACACCATATATTTT.

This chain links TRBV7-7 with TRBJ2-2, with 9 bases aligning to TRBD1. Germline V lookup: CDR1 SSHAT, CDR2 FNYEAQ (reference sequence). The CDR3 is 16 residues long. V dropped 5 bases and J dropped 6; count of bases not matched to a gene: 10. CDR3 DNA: TGTGCCAGCAGCATGCAGACAGGGGGGTTTGCCGGGGAGCTGTTTTTT. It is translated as CASSMQTGGFAGELFF. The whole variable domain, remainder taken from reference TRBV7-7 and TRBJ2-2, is GAGVSQSPRYKVTKRGQDVTLRCDPISSHATLYWYQQALGQGPEFLTYFNYEAQPDKSGLPSDRFSAERPEGSISTLTIQRTEQRDSAMYRCASSMQTGGFAGELFFGEGSRLTVL.

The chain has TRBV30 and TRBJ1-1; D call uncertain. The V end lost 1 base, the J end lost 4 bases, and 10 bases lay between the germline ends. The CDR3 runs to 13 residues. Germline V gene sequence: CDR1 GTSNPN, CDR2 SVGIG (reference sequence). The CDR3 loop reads CAWSASSLTEAFF. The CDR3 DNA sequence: TGTGCCTGGAGTGCCTCCAGTCTCACTGAAGCTTTCTTT.

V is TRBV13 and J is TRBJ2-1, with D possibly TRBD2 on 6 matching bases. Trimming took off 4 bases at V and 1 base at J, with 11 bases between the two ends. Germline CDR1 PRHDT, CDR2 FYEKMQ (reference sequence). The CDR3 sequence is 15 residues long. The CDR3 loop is CASSSIAASYNEQFF. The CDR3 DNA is TGTGCCAGCAGCTCCATAGCGGCATCCTACAATGAGCAGTTCTTC.

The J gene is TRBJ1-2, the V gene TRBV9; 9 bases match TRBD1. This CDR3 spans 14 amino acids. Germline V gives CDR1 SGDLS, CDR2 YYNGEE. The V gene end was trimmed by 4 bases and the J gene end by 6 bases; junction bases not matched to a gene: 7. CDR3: CASSPVTGGHGYTF. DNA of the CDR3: TGTGCCAGCAGCCCAGTCACAGGGGGCCATGGCTACACCTTC.

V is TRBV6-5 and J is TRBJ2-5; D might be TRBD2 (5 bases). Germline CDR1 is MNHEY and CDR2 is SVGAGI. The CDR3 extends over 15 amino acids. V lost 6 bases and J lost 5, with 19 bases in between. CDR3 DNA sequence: TGTGCCAGCAGACAAACTAGAGCCCCCATGGAGACCCAGTACTTC. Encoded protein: CASRQTRAPMETQYF.

The CDR3 DNA is TGTGCCAGCAGCTTGGGAGCGGGAGTACAGGAGACCCAGTACTTC. Amino acid sequence: CASSLGAGVQETQYF. The J gene is TRBJ2-5, the V gene TRBV7-3, with 8 bases aligning to TRBD2. Germline V lookup: CDR1 SGHTA, CDR2 FQGTGA. This CDR3 has 15 amino acids. The V segment lost 3 bases and the J segment 5 bases; nucleotides outside the gene matches: 8.

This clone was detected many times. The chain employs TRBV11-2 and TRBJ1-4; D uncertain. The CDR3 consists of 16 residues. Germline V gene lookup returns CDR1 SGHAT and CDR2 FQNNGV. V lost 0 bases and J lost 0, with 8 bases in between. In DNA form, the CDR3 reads TGTGCCAGCAGCTTAGAGGGCCGTTCAACTAATGAAAAACTGTTTTTT. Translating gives CASSLEGRSTNEKLFF.